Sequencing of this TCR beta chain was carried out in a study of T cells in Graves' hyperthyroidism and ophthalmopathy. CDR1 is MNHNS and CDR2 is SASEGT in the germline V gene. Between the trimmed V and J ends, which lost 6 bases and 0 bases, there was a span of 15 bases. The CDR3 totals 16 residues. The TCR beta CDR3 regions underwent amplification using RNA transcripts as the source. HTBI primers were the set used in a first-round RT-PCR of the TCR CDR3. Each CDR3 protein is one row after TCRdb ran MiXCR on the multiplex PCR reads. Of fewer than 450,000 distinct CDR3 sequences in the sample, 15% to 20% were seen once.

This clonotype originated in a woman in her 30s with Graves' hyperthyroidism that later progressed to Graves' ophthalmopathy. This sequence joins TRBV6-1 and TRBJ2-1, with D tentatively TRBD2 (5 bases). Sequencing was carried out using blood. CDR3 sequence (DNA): TGTGCCAGCAGCCCCTCCAGCGGTAGCTCCTACAATGAGCAGTTCTTC. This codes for CASSPSSGSSYNEQFF.